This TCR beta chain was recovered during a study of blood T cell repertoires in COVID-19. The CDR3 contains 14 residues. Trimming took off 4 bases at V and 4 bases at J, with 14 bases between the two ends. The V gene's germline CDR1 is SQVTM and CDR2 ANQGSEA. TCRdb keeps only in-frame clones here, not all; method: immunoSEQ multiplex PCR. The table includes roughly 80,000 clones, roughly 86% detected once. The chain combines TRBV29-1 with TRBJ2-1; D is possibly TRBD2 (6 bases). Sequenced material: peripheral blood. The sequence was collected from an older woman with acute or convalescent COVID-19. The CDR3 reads CSVVWRERYNEQFF. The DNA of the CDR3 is TGCAGCGTTGTTTGGAGGGAGCGGTACAATGAGCAGTTCTTC.